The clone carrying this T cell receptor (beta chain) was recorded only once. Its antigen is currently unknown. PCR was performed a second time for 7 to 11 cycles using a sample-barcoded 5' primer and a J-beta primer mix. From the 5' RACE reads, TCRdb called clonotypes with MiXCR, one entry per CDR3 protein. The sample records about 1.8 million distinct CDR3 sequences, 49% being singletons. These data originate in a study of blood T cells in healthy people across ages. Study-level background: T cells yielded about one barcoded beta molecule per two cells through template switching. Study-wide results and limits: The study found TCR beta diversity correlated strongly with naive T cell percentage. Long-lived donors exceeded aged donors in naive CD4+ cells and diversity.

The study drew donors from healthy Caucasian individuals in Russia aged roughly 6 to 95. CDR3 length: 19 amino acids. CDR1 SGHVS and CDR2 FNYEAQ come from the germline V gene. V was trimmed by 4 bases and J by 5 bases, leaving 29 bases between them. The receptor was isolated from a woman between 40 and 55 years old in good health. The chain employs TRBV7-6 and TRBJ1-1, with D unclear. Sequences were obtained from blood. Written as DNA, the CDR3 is TGTGCCAGCAGCTCTCCCCCGGCAGGTCCTGCTCTGGATGATACTGAAGCTTTCTTT. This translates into CASSSPPAGPALDDTEAFF.